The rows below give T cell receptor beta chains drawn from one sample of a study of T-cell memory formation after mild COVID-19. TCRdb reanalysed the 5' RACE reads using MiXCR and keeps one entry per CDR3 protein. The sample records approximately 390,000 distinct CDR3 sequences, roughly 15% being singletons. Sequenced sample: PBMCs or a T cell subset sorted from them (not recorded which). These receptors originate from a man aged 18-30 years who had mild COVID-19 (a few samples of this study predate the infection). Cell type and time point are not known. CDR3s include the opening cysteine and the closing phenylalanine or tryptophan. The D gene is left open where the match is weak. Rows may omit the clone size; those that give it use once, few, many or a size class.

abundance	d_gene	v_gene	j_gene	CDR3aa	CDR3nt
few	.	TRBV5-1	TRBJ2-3	CASSVGRGTDTQYF	TGCGCCAGCAGTGTTGGCAGAGGAACAGATACGCAGTATTTT
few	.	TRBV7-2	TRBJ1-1	CASSSARGVGSFF	TGTGCCAGCAGCTCAGCGCGGGGGGTTGGGTCCTTCTTT
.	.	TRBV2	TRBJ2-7	CASRENGAASYEQYF	TGTGCCAGCAGGGAGAACGGGGCGGCATCCTACGAGCAGTACTTC
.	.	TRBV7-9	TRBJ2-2	CASSARRGSANTGELFF	TGTGCCAGCAGCGCAAGGAGAGGGTCGGCGAACACCGGGGAGCTGTTTTTT
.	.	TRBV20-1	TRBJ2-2	CSAPNTGELFF	TGCAGTGCTCCGAACACCGGGGAGCTGTTTTTT
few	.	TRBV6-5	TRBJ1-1	CASTRGWNTEAFF	TGTGCCAGCACCCGCGGGTGGAACACTGAAGCTTTCTTT
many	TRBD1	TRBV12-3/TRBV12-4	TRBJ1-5	CASSLQGGQPQHF	TGTGCCAGCAGTTTACAGGGGGGACAGCCCCAGCATTTT
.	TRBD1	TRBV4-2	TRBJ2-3	CASSQGNGQGMGTDTQYF	TGTGCCAGCAGCCAAGGCAATGGACAGGGGATGGGCACAGATACGCAGTATTTT
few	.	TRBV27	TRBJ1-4	CASSSSGATNEKLFF	TGTGCCAGCAGTTCCTCCGGTGCAACTAATGAAAAACTGTTTTTT
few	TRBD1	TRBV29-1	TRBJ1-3	CSVSQGDSGNTIYF	TGCAGCGTTTCACAAGGGGACAGCGGGAACACCATATATTTT
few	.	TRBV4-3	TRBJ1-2	CASSRSLQPPGSYGYTF	TGCGCCAGCAGCCGCAGCTTACAGCCCCCCGGGAGCTATGGCTACACCTTC
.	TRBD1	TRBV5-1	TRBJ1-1	CASSAYRTGNTEAFF	TGCGCCAGCAGCGCCTACCGGACAGGGAACACTGAAGCTTTCTTT
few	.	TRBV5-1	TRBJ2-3	CASSTKTDQSPDTQYF	TGCGCCAGCAGCACTAAGACAGACCAGAGCCCAGATACGCAGTATTTT
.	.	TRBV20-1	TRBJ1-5	CSASWGNNQPQHF	TGCAGTGCTAGTTGGGGAAACAATCAGCCCCAGCATTTT
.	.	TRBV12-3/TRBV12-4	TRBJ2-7	CASSFTRPTSYEQYF	TGTGCCAGCAGTTTTACCAGGCCGACCTCCTACGAGCAGTACTTC
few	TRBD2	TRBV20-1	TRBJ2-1	CSASGGAVNEQFF	TGCAGTGCTAGCGGGGGGGCCGTTAATGAGCAGTTCTTC
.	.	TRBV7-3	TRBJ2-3	CASSPLGGLPDTQYF	TGTGCCAGCAGCCCCCTCGGGGGCCTCCCAGATACGCAGTATTTT
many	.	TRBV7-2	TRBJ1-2	CASSPRRDAGYTF	TGTGCCAGCAGCCCCCGGCGTGACGCGGGCTACACCTTC
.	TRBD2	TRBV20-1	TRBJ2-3	CSAASGTSTDTQYF	TGCAGTGCTGCTAGCGGGACTAGCACAGATACGCAGTATTTT
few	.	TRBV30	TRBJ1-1	CAWSFRWGEAFF	TGTGCCTGGAGTTTCCGGTGGGGAGAAGCTTTCTTT
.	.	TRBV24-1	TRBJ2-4	CATTEAKNIQYF	TGTGCCACCACGGAAGCCAAAAACATTCAGTACTTC
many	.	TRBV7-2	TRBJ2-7	CASSLEAEYEQYF	TGTGCCAGCAGCTTAGAGGCCGAGTACGAGCAGTACTTC
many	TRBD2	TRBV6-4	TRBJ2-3	CASSDGGGTTDTQYF	TGTGCCAGCAGTGACGGGGGGGGGACCACAGATACGCAGTATTTT
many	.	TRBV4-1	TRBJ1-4	CASSQAGGGEKLFF	TGCGCCAGCAGCCAAGCTGGGGGCGGTGAAAAACTGTTTTTT
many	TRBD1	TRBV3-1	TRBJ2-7	CASSRTGTYEQYF	TGTGCCAGCAGCCGGACAGGGACCTACGAGCAGTACTTC
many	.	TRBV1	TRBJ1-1	CTSSQDLSARMNTEAFF	TGCACCAGCAGCCAAGATCTCTCGGCCAGGATGAACACTGAAGCTTTCTTT
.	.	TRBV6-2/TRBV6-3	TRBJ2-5	CASSYSIRSEETQYF	TGTGCCAGCAGTTACTCGATCCGGTCAGAAGAGACCCAGTACTTC
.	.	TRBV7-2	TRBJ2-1	CASSLAQSSYNEQFF	TGTGCCAGCAGCTTAGCGCAGAGCTCCTACAATGAGCAGTTCTTC
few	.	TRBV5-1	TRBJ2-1	CASSFTQGLYNEQFF	TGCGCCAGCAGCTTCACTCAGGGGCTTTACAATGAGCAGTTCTTC
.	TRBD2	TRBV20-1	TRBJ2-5	CSARTHRSAGTSGGYQETQYF	TGCAGTGCTAGGACCCATCGGAGCGCCGGGACTAGCGGGGGCTACCAAGAGACCCAGTACTTC
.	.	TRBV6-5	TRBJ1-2	CASSPSYREYGYTF	TGTGCCAGCAGCCCCTCATACAGGGAGTATGGCTACACCTTC
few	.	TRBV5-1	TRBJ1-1	CASSLAGMGGAFF	TGCGCCAGCAGCTTGGCGGGGATGGGTGGAGCTTTCTTT
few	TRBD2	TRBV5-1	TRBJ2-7	CASSLPLAGGGEQYF	TGCGCCAGCAGCTTGCCCCTAGCGGGGGGTGGTGAGCAGTACTTC
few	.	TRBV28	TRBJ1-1	CASSPPRSRIGTEAFF	TGTGCCAGCAGTCCACCCCGTTCGAGGATTGGCACTGAAGCTTTCTTT
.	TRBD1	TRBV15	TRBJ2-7	CATSRDKGRGYEQYF	TGTGCCACCAGCAGGGATAAGGGCAGGGGGTACGAGCAGTACTTC
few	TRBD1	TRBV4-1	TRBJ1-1	CASSPLQGDTEAFF	TGCGCCAGCAGCCCGTTACAGGGGGACACTGAAGCTTTCTTT
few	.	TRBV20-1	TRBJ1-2	CSASSPSNYGYTF	TGCAGTGCTAGTTCCCCGTCAAACTATGGCTACACCTTC
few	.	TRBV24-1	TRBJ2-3	CATSDAGGAVDTQYF	TGTGCCACCAGTGATGCAGGGGGGGCTGTGGATACGCAGTATTTT
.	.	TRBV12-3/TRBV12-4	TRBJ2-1	CASSYGPTGDCLF	TGTGCCAGCAGTTACGGGCCGACGGGTGACTGTCTCTTC
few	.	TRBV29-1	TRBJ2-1	CSVEGRSRTSSYNEQFF	TGCAGCGTTGAAGGGAGGTCCAGAACGAGCTCCTACAATGAGCAGTTCTTC
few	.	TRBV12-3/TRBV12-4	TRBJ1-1	CASSPMVVSPEAFF	TGTGCCAGCAGTCCGATGGTTGTTAGCCCTGAAGCTTTCTTT
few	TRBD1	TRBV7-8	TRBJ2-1	CASSPTQWDRVWGVRNEQFF	TGTGCCAGCAGCCCCACGCAGTGGGACAGGGTGTGGGGGGTACGGAATGAGCAGTTCTTC
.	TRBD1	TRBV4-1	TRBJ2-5	CASSQPTGQGTQYF	TGCGCCAGCAGCCAACCGACAGGGCAGGGGACCCAGTACTTC
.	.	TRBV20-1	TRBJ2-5	CSARAGASETQYF	TGCAGTGCTAGAGCAGGGGCATCAGAGACCCAGTACTTC
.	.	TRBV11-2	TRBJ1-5	CASSLSGSRNQPQHF	TGTGCCAGCAGCTTATCGGGTTCCCGCAATCAGCCCCAGCATTTT
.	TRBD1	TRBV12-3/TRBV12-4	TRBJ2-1	CASRGQVSSYNEQFF	TGTGCCAGCAGGGGACAGGTGAGCTCCTACAATGAGCAGTTCTTC
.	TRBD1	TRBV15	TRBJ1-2	CATSSGQAYGYTF	TGTGCCACCAGCAGCGGACAGGCGTATGGCTACACCTTC
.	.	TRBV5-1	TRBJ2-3	CASSRRPQGSDTQYF	TGCGCCAGCAGCCGCCGACCCCAGGGTTCAGATACGCAGTATTTT
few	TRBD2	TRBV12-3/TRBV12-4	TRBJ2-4	CASSLGLAGGRSGKNIQYF	TGTGCCAGCAGTTTGGGGCTAGCGGGGGGGCGTTCGGGCAAAAACATTCAGTACTTC
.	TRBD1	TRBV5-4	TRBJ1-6	CASGRREQGDNSPLHF	TGTGCCAGCGGAAGACGGGAACAGGGGGATAATTCACCCCTCCACTTT
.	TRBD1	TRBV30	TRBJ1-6	CAWAGTGDSPLHF	TGTGCCTGGGCCGGGACAGGGGACTCACCCCTCCACTTT
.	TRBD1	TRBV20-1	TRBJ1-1	CSATTGGSFGTEAFF	TGCAGTGCTACGACAGGGGGCTCCTTTGGTACTGAAGCTTTCTTT
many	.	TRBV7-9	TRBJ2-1	CASSIFDNNEQFF	TGTGCCAGCAGCATATTCGACAACAATGAGCAGTTCTTC
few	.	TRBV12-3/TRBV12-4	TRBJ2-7	CASSPARGRESYEQYF	TGTGCCAGCAGTCCCGCCCGAGGCAGGGAATCCTACGAGCAGTACTTC
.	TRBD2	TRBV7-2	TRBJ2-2	CASSLVGLAGDNTGELFF	TGTGCCAGCAGCTTAGTGGGACTAGCGGGGGATAACACCGGGGAGCTGTTTTTT
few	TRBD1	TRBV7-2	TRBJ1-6	CASSPGTGNNSPLHF	TGTGCCAGCAGCCCTGGGACAGGGAATAATTCACCCCTCCACTTT
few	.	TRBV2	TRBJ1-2	CAMTSYGYTF	TGTGCCATGACAAGCTATGGCTACACCTTC
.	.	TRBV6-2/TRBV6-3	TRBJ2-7	CASSYYPGTAYEQYF	TGTGCCAGCAGTTACTACCCCGGGACTGCCTACGAGCAGTACTTC
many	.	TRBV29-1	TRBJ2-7	CSVDLSGFEQYF	TGCAGCGTTGACCTATCGGGGTTCGAGCAGTACTTC